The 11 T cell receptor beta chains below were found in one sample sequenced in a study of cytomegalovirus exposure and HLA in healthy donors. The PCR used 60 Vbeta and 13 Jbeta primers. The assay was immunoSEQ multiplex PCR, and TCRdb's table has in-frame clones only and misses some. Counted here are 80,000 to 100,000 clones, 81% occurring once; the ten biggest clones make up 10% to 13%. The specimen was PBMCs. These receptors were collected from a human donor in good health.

The CDR3: CASSLDPVRYSNQPQHF. The CDR3 bases are TGTGCCAGCAGCTTAGACCCCGTACGGTATAGCAATCAGCCCCAGCATTTT. The J gene is TRBJ1-5, the V gene TRBV7-8; D unclear. CDR1 and CDR2 (germline): SGHVS, FQNEAQ. With 1 base removed from V and 0 bases from J, the gap between germline ends came to 13 bases. This CDR3 is 17 amino acids long.

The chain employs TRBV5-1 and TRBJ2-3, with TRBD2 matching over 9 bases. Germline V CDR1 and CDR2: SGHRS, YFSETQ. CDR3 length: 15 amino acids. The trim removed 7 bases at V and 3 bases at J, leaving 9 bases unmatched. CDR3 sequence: CASRGGGAGTDTQYF. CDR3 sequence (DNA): TGCGCCAGCCGCGGGGGGGGCGCCGGTACAGATACGCAGTATTTT.

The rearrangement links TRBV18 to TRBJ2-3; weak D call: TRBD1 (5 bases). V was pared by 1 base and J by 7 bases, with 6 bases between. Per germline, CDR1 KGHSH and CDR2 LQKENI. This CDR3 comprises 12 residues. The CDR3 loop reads CASSPQGNTQYF. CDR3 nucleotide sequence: TGTGCCAGCTCACCACAGGGGAATACGCAGTATTTT.

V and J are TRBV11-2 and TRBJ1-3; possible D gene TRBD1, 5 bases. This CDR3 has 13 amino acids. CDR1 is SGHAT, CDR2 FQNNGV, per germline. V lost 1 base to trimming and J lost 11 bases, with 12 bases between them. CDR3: CASSLVLETAIYF. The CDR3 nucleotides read TGTGCCAGCAGCTTAGTACTCGAGACAGCCATATATTTT.

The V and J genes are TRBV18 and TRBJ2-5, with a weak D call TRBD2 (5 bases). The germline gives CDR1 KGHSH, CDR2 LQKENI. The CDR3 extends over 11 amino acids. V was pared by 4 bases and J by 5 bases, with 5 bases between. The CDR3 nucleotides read TGTGCCAGCTCACGGGAGGAGACCCAGTACTTC. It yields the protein CASSREETQYF. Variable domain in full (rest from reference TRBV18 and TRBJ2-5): NAGVMQNPRHLVRRRGQEARLRCSPMKGHSHVYWYRQLPEEGLKFMVYLQKENIIDESGMPKERFSAEFPKEGPSILRIQQVVRGDSAAYFCASSREETQYFGPGTRLLVL.

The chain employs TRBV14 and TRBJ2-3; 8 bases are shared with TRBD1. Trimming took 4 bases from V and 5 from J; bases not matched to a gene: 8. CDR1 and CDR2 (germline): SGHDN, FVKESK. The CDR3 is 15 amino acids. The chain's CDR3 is CASSLSGGRRDTQYF. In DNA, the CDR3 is TGTGCCAGCAGCCTCTCAGGGGGCCGAAGAGATACGCAGTATTTT.

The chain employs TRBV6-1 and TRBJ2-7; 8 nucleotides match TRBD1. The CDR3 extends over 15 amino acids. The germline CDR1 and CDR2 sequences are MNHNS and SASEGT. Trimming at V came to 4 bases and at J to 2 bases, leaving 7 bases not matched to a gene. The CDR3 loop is CASSAGTGLAYEQYF. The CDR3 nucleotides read TGTGCCAGCAGTGCCGGGACAGGTTTGGCCTACGAGCAGTACTTC.

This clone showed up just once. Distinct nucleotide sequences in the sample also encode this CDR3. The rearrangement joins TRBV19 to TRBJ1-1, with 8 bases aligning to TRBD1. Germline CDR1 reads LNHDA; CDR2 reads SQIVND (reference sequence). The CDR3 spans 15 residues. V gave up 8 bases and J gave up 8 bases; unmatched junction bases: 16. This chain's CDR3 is CASRTTGGRGTEAFF. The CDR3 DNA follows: TGTGCCAGTCGAACCACAGGGGGAAGAGGAACCGAAGCTTTCTTT. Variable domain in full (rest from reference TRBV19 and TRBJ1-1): DGGITQSPKYLFRKEGQNVTLSCEQNLNHDAMYWYRQDPGQGLRLIYYSQIVNDFQKGDIAEGYSVSREKKESFPLTVTSAQKNPTAFYLCASRTTGGRGTEAFFGQGTRLTVV.

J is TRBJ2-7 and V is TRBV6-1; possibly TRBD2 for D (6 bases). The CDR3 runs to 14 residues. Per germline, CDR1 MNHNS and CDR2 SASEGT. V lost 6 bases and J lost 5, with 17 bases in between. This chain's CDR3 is CASSPGLRGNEQYF. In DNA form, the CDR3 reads TGTGCCAGCAGCCCGGGACTGAGAGGCAACGAGCAGTACTTC.

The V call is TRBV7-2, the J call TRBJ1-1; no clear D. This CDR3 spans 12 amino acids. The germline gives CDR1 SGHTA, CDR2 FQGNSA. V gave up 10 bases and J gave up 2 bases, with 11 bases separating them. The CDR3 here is CATRAGNTEAFF. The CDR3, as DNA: TGTGCCACCCGAGCGGGAAACACTGAAGCTTTCTTT. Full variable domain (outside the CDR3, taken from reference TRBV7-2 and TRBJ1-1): GAGVSQSPSNKVTEKGKDVELRCDPISGHTALYWYRQSLGQGLEFLIYFQGNSAPDKSGLPSDRFSAERTGGSVSTLTIQRTQQEDSAVYLCATRAGNTEAFFGQGTRLTVV.

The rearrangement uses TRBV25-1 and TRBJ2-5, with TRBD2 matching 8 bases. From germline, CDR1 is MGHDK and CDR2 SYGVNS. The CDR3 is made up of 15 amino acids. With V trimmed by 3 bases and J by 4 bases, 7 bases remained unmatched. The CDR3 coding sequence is TGTGCCAGCAGTGAGTCCCTCCTAGCGGGAGAGACCCAGTACTTC. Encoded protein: CASSESLLAGETQYF.